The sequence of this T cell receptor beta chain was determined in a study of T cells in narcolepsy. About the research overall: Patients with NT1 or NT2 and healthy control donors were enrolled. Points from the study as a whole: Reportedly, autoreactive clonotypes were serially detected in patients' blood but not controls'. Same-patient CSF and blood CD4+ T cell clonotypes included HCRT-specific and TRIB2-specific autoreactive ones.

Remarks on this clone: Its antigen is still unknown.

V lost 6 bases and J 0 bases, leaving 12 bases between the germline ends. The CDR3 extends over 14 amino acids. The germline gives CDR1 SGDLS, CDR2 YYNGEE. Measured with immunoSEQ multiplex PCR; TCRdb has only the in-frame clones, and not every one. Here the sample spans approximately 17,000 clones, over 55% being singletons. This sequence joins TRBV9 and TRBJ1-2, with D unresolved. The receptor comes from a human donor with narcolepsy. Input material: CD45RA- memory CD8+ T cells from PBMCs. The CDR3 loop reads CASTPSGSNYGYTF. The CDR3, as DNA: TGTGCCAGCACCCCTAGCGGTTCTAACTATGGCTACACCTTC.